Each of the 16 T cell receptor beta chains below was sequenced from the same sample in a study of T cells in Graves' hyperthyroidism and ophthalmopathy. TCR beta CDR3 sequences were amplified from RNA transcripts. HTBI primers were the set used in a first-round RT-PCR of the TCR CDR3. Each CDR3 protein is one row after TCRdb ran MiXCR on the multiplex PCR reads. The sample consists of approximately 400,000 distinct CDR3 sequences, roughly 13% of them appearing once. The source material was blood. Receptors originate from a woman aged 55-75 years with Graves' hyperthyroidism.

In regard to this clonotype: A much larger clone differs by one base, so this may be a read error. The CDR3 region is CASSETSGVGTDTQYF. The CDR3 DNA follows: TGTGCCAGCAGCGAGACTAGCGGGGTAGGTACAGATACGCAGTATTTT. V and J are TRBV7-9 and TRBJ2-3, with TRBD2 matching over 11 bases. CDR3 length: 16 residues. The germline V gene has CDR1 SEHNR and CDR2 FQNEAQ (reference sequence). V lost 5 bases to trimming and J lost 3 bases; unmatched junction nucleotides: 7.

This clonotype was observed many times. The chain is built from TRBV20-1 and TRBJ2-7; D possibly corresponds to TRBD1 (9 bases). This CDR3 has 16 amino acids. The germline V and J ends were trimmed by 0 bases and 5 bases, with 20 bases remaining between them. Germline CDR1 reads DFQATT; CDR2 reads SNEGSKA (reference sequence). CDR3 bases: TGCAGTGCTAGAGAAGGCGGGGGGACAGGGTCGCACGAGCAGTACTTC. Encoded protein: CSAREGGGTGSHEQYF.

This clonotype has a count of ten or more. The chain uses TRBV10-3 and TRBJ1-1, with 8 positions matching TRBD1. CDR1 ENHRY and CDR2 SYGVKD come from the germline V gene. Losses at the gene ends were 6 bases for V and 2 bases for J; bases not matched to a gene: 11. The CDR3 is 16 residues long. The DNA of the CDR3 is TGTGCCATCAGAGGTGGGACAGGTATGAGTAACACTGAAGCTTTCTTT. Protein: CAIRGGTGMSNTEAFF.

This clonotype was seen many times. CDR3 sequence reads: CASSELWTRNEQFF. CDR3 coding DNA: TGCGCCAGCAGTGAGCTTTGGACTAGGAATGAGCAGTTCTTC. This chain uses TRBV10-1 with TRBJ2-1; TRBD2 agrees at 7 bases. Germline V CDR1 and CDR2: WNHNN, SYGVQD (reference sequence). This CDR3 is 14 amino acids long. V lost 2 bases to trimming and J lost 7 bases; unmatched junction nucleotides: 5.

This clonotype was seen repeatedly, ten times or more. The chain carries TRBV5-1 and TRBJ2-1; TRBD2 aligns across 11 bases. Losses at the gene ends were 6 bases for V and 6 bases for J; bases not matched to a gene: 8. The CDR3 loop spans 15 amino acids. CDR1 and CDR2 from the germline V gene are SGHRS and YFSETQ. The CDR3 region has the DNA TGCGCCAGCACCATACTAGCGGGAGAATCCAATGAGCAGTTCTTC. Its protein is CASTILAGESNEQFF.

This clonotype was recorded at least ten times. CDR3 residues: CSVEGGGQYNEQFF. The CDR3 region has the DNA TGCAGCGTTGAAGGGGGGGGCCAATACAATGAGCAGTTCTTC. The chain uses TRBV29-1 and TRBJ2-1, with D maybe TRBD2 (7 bases). V lost 1 base to trimming and J lost 4 bases, with 11 bases between them. The CDR3 extends over 14 amino acids. The germline V gene has CDR1 SQVTM and CDR2 ANQGSEA.

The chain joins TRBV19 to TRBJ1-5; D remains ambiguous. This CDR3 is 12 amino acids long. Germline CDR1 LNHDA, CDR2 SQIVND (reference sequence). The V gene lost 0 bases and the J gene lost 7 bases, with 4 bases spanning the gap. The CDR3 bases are TGTGCCAGTAGTATAGATCAACAGCCCCAGCATTTT. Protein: CASSIDQQPQHF.

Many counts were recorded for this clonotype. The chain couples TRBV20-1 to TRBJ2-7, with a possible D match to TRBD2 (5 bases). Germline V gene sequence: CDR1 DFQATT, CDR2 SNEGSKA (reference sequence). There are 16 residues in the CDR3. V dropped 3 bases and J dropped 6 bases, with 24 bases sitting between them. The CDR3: CSASREGRNPRGEQYF. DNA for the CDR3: TGCAGTGCTAGTAGAGAGGGTCGTAACCCACGGGGCGAGCAGTACTTC.

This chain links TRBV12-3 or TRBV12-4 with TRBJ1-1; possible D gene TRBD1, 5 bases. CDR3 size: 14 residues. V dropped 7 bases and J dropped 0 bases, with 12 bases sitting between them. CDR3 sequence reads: CASTRDSMNTEAFF. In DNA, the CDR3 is TGTGCCAGCACCCGGGACTCCATGAACACTGAAGCTTTCTTT.

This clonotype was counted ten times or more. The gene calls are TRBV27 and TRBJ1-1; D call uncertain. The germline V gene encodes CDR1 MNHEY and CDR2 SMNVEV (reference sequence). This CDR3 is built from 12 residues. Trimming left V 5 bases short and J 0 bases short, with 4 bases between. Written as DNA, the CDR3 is TGTGCCAGCAGTACTATGAACACTGAAGCTTTCTTT. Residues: CASSTMNTEAFF.

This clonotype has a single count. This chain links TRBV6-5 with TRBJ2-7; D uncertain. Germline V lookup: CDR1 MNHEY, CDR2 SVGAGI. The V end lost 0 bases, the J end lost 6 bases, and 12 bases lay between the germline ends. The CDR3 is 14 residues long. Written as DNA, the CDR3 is TGTGCCAGCAGTTACTCGGGCCACGTGGGCGAGCAGTACTTC. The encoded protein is CASSYSGHVGEQYF.

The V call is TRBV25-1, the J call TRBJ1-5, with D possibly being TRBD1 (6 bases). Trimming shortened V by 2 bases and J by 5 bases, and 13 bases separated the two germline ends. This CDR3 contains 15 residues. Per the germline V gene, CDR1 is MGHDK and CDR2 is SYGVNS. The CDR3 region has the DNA TGTGCCAGCAGTGAAGGTGGGGGGCCCCATCAGCCCCAGCATTTT. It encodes CASSEGGGPHQPQHF.

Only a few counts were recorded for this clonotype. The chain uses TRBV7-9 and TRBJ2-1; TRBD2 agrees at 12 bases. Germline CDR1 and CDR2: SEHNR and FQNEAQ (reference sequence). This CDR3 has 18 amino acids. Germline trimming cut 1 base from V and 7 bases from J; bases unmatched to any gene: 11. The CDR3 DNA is TGTGCCAGCAGCTTAGTGTCTCTAGCGGGAGGGATTGGTAATGAGCAGTTCTTC. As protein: CASSLVSLAGGIGNEQFF.

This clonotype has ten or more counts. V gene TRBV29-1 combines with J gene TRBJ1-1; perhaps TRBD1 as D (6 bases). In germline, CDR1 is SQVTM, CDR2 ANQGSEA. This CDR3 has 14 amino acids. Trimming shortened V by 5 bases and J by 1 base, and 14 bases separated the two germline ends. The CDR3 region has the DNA TGCAGCGTTTATCTCAGGGGCGGGAACACTGAAGCTTTCTTT. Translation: CSVYLRGGNTEAFF.

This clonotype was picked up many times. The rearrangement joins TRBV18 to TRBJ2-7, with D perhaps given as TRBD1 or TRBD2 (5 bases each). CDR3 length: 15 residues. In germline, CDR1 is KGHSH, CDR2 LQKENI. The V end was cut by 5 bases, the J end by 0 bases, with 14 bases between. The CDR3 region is CASSARDGISYEQYF. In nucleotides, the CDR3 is TGTGCCAGCTCAGCCCGGGACGGAATCTCCTACGAGCAGTACTTC.

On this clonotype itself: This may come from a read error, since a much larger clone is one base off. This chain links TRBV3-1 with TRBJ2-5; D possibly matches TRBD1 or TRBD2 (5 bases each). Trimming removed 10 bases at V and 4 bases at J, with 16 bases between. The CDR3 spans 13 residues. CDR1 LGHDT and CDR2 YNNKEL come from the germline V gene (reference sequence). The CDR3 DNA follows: TGTGCCACCAGTTACGGGGCGATAGAGACCCAGTACTTC. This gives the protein CATSYGAIETQYF.